The entry below gives a single T cell receptor beta chain sequence along with its context. Its antigen specificity is not known. Within one base of it there is no much larger clone, and no base qualities were kept. The germline ends are 21 bases apart after V is trimmed by 8 bases and J by 4 bases. Reading the germline V gene gives CDR1 MDHEN and CDR2 SYDVKM. The CDR3 has 17 amino acids, counting the end cysteine and phenylalanine. Only the CDR3 part of the read is kept: 51 bases, read in frame from the first base. This entry belongs to a study of immune cell composition in non-small cell lung cancer (dated by TCRdb to the late 2010s). In terms of the full investigation: To assign histologic subtype, which was mostly lung adenocarcinoma or squamous cell carcinoma, H&E was combined with p63, CK5, Napsin A and TTF-1 immunohistochemistry. Adaptive Biotechnologies TCR-beta sequencing was carried out on over 32 paired NSCLC tumour and non-adjacent lung specimens, as well as on roughly 26 tumour-only specimens. Supplementary cohort #1 consisted of around 9 lung adenocarcinoma cases with paired tumour/lung TCR-beta sequencing and with TIL populations generated to assess tumour reactivity. The subtype comparisons left out several tumour specimens with TCR-beta data because those specimens were rare histological subtypes. The full study reports these points: No significant correlation was found between smoking pack-years and tumour TCR-beta clonality. Across about 10 adenocarcinoma cases, TIL tumour reactivity correlated strongly with maximal tumour-associated clone frequency but not with overall clonality. The reactivity cohort was only around 9 cases, and tumour-reactive clones were not shown to share sequences with the dominant in vivo tumour-associated clones. Nearly half of NSCLC cases had tumour-associated clones >0.5%, found in less than 40% of adenocarcinomas compared with 60% to 80% of squamous carcinomas.

TCR-beta CDR3 regions were amplified from genomic DNA by a two-step multiplex PCR, with the second step adding Illumina-compatible adaptors. As a commercial immunoSEQ service, TCR-beta immunosequencing was carried out on an Illumina platform. As for the original processing: Repertoires were summarised by productive clonality and by Top 10 Clones, defined as the percentage of T-cell templates derived from the ten most frequent sequences. Values of productive clonality ranged from 0 to 1, with a monoclonal population indicated by a value of 1. Sequences comprising at least 0.1% of tumour T-cell templates but absent from matched non-adjacent lung were defined as tumour-associated clones and were identified via log10 scatter plots. Analyses were done in GraphPad Prism7 and R, with Student's t-tests for two-group comparisons, ANOVA for stages, and linear regression for relationships. Imported from immuneACCESS, the table was reduced by TCRdb to in-frame sequences with V and J called. These copies leave out some clones; in studies compared against another copy, an unresolved V gene accounts for under half, and the cause of the remainder is not known. Clone size and V and J calls were adopted from that table, with D and trimming inferred from the DNA. This sample holds about 500 clones; 72% were observed only once. The top ten constitute roughly 60% of the sample.

Normal lung samples came from the same patient and were non-adjacent lung tissue collected as far from the tumour as possible, with a minimum distance of 3 cm. Frozen aliquots of unsorted single-cell suspensions were used for genomic DNA extraction with the QIAamp DNA kit. Tissues arrived within 2 hours after resection and were immediately processed into single-cell suspensions. Tissue was broken up mechanically, digested enzymatically with DNase I, collagenase I and hyaluronidase for approximately 31 minutes at 37 degrees C, and then filtered and RBC-lysed. Sequencing used non-adjacent lung tissue. Recombination connected TRBV28 to TRBJ1-6, with no confident D gene call. This sequence originates from a human donor with non-small cell lung cancer. CDR3 protein: CASSMGTDMGYNSPLHF. The nucleotides are TGTGCCAGCTCCATGGGCACCGATATGGGTTATAATTCACCCCTCCACTTT.